This T cell receptor (beta chain) was sequenced for a study of T cells in Graves' hyperthyroidism and ophthalmopathy. Study-wide background: Initial diagnosis, before any treatment, was when peripheral blood was collected.

It was RNA transcripts that yielded the amplified TCR beta CDR3 regions. First-round RT-PCR targeting the TCR CDR3 was performed with the HTBI primer set. TCRdb processed the multiplex PCR reads anew with MiXCR; each CDR3 protein has one entry. The sample has 390,000 or so distinct CDR3 sequences, roughly 14% seen once. Ophthalmopathy patients had Clinical Activity Score at least 3, NOSPECS grade at least 4, duration under 3 months. PBMCs were obtained from approximately 10 ml fresh peripheral blood. This clonotype was counted at least ten times. The V end was cut by 3 bases, the J end by 8 bases, with 12 bases between. The CDR3 contains 13 residues.

Sequencing was carried out using blood. This receptor was identified in a man aged 18 to 35 with Graves' ophthalmopathy. The chain couples TRBV12-3 or TRBV12-4 to TRBJ2-3, with D possibly TRBD1 on 6 matching bases. CDR3 DNA: TGTGCCAGCAGTTTGGACGAAGGGGGTACGCAGTATTTT. Translation gives CASSLDEGGTQYF.